This T cell receptor beta chain was captured by sequencing in a study of ipilimumab plus nivolumab after autologous stem cell transplantation. Study as a whole: Median doses per patient: a few ipilimumab, 8 or 9 nivolumab. Notes on the study in general: Per the authors, repertoire, Treg and microbiota data justify further study.

Patients got ipilimumab 1 mg/kg beginning 14 to 28 days post-transplant. As to this clone: The antigen is unknown.

Some clones are missing from TCRdb's copy, which holds only in-frame ones; the method was immunoSEQ multiplex PCR. The repertoire holds 2,500 to 3,500 clones, with 76% as singletons. Germline CDR1 reads MNHEY; CDR2 reads SVGAGI. V shed 7 bases and J shed 1 base, with 7 bases lying between them. CDR3 length: 12 residues. This chain joins TRBV6-5 and TRBJ1-1; D perhaps matches TRBD1 (5 bases). The material sequenced was PBMCs, taken in a trial of ipilimumab plus nivolumab as post-transplant consolidation. This TCR came from a male donor with primary mediastinal lymphoma. CDR3 region: CASTDRNTEAFF. The CDR3 nucleotides read TGTGCCAGCACCGACAGGAACACTGAAGCTTTCTTT.